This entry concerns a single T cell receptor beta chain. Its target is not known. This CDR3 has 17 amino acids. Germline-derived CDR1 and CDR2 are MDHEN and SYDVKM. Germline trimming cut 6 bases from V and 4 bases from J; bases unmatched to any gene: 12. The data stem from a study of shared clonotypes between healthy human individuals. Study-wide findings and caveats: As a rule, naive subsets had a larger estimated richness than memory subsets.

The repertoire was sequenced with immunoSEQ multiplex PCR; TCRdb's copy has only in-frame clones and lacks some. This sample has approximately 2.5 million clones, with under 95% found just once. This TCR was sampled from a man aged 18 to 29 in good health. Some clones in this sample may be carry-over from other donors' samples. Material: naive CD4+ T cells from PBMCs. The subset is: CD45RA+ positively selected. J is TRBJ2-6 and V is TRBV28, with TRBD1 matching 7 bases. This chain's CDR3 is CASSPPTGDPGANVLTF. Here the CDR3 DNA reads TGTGCCAGCAGCCCACCCACAGGGGATCCGGGGGCCAACGTCCTGACTTTC. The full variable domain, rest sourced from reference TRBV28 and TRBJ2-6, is DVKVTQSSRYLVKRTGEKVFLECVQDMDHENMFWYRQDPGLGLRLIYFSYDVKMKEKGDIPEGYSVSREKKERFSLILESASTNQTSMYLCASSPPTGDPGANVLTFGAGSRLTVL.